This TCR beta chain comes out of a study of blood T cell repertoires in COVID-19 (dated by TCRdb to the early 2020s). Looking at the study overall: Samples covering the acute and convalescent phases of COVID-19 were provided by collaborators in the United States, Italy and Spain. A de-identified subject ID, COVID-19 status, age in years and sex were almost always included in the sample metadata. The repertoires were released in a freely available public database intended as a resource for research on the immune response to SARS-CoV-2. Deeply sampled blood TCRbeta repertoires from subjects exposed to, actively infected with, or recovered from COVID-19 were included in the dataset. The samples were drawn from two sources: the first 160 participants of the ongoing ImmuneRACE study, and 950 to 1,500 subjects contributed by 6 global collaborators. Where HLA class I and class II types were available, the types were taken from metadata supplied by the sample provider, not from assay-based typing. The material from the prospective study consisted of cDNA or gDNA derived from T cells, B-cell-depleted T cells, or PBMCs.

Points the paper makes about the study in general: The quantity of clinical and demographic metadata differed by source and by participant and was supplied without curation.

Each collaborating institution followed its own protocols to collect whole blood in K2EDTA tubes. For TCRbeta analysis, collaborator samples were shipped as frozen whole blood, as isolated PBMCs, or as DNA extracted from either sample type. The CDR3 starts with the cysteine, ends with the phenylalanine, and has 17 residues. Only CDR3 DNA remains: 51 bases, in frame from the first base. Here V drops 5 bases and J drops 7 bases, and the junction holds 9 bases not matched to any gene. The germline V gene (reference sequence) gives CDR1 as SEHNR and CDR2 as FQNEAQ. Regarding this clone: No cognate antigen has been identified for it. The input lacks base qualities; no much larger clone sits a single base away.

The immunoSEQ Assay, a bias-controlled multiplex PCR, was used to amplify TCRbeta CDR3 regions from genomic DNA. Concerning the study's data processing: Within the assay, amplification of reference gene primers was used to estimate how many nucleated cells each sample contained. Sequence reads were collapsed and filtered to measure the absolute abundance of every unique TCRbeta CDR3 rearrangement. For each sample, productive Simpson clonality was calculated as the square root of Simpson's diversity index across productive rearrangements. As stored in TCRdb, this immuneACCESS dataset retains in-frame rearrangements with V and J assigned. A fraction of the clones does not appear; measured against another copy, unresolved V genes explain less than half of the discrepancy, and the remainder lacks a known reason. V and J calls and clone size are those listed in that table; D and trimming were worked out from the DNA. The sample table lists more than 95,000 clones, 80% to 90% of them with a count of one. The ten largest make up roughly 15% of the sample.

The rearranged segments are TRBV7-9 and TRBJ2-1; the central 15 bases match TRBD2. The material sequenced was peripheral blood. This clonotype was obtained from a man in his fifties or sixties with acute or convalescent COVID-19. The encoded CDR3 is CASSPVDGTSGRNEQFF. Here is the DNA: TGTGCCAGCAGCCCCGTCGACGGGACTAGCGGGAGGAATGAGCAGTTCTTC.